This section outlines one TCR beta chain sequence together with its context. No antigen is known for it. Per the germline V gene, CDR1 is DFQATT and CDR2 is SNEGSKA (reference sequence). The CDR3 loop spans 12 amino acids. This record belongs to a study of monozygotic twins with inflammatory bowel disease. Whole-study results and caveats: Similarity of repertoires did not differ between concordant and discordant twins, possibly from limited power.

Using eight separate reactions per sample, the authors generated cDNA. Following a re-call of the 5' RACE reads, TCRdb has one entry per CDR3 protein and lacks DNA. In total, the table holds just over 300,000 distinct CDR3 sequences. The chain is built from TRBV20-1 and TRBJ1-1; the TCRdb D gene call, TRBD1, has no DNA to confirm it. This receptor was obtained from a human donor with ulcerative colitis or Crohn's disease, or a healthy co-twin of an affected twin (not recorded which). Sequencing used blood. The chain's CDR3 is CSALGGGPEAFF.